One and the same sample provided the 22 T cell receptor beta chains below, sequenced in a study of CD8+CD57+ T cells in acquired aplastic anemia. Genomic DNA, the template, was used for profiling of the TCR beta VDJ and CDR3. TCRdb reprocessed the reads via MiXCR and lists one record per CDR3 protein. The table records 130,000 or so distinct CDR3 sequences, approximately 61% of them present only once. Sequenced patients had shown CD8+CD57+ cell expansion by flow cytometry. Sequencing was done on a sample of sorted CD4+, CD8+, or CD8+CD57+ T cells (not recorded which) from PBMCs. These receptors were obtained from a human donor with aplastic anemia.

This rearrangement joins TRBV2 to TRBJ2-1, with D hard to call. CDR3 length equals 11 residues. Trimming removed 4 bases from V and 10 bases from J, with 8 bases in between. Germline V gene data show CDR1 as SNHLY and CDR2 as FYNNEI. This chain's CDR3 is CASSAIGEQFF. CDR3 bases: TGTGCCAGCAGTGCTATAGGGGAGCAGTTCTTC. The variable domain in full, completed from reference TRBV2 and TRBJ2-1, reads EPEVTQTPSHQVTQMGQEVILRCVPISNHLYFYWYRQILGQKVEFLVSFYNNEISEKSEIFDDQFSVERPDGSNFTLKIRSTKLEDSAMYFCASSAIGEQFFGPGTRLTVL.

The rearrangement uses TRBV20-1 and TRBJ2-1; 15 bases agree with TRBD2. V shed 3 bases, J shed 5 bases, and the junction held 2 bases outside the gene matches. There are 15 residues in the CDR3. The germline V gene has CDR1 DFQATT and CDR2 SNEGSKA (reference sequence). The chain's CDR3 is CSARGLAGGNNEQFF. The CDR3 coding sequence is TGCAGTGCTAGGGGACTAGCGGGGGGCAACAATGAGCAGTTCTTC.

The chain is built from TRBV7-6 and TRBJ1-6; D not resolved. V shed 2 bases and J shed 3 bases, with 5 bases lying between them. Looked up from germline, CDR1 is SGHVS and CDR2 is FNYEAQ. CDR3 length: 14 residues. The DNA for the CDR3 is TGTGCCAGCAGCTTAACCGACTATAATTCACCCCTCCACTTT. It encodes CASSLTDYNSPLHF.

The chain links TRBV6-5 to TRBJ2-3; possible D gene TRBD2, 6 bases. The CDR3 sequence is 15 residues long. V was shortened by 4 bases and J by 2 bases, with 13 bases between the two germline ends. The V gene's germline CDR1 is MNHEY and CDR2 SVGAGI. The DNA for the CDR3 is TGTGCCAGCAGTTCTGGCGGGGACCACACAGATACGCAGTATTTT. Protein product: CASSSGGDHTDTQYF.

This clonotype has only a few counts. The gene calls are TRBV10-3 and TRBJ1-2; unclear D gene. The CDR3 contains 14 residues. Germline loops: CDR1 ENHRY, CDR2 SYGVKD. V was pared by 0 bases and J by 3 bases, with 8 bases between. CDR3 DNA: TGTGCCATCAGTGAGTCGGTGGAGCACTATGGCTACACCTTC. This sequence encodes CAISESVEHYGYTF.

The chain combines TRBV5-6 with TRBJ1-5; D gene uncertain. Per germline, CDR1 SGHDT and CDR2 YYEEEE. This CDR3 contains 12 residues. The V gene lost 1 base and the J gene lost 6 bases, with 5 bases spanning the gap. Here the CDR3 DNA reads TGTGCCAGCAGCTTGAAAGGTCAGCCCCAGCATTTT. Translating it yields CASSLKGQPQHF. Together with reference TRBV5-6 and TRBJ1-5, the CDR3 gives the full variable domain: DAGVTQSPTHLIKTRGQQVTLRCSPKSGHDTVSWYQQALGQGPQFIFQYYEEEERQRGNFPDRFSGHQFPNYSSELNVNALLLGDSALYLCASSLKGQPQHFGDGTRLSIL.

CDR3 nucleotide sequence: TGTGCCACCAGTGATTTTGCAGGGCCCGACGGGGAGACCCAGTACTTC. It codes for CATSDFAGPDGETQYF. The gene calls are TRBV24-1 and TRBJ2-5; perhaps TRBD1 as D (5 bases). CDR3 length equals 16 residues. V lost 1 base and J lost 5, with 16 bases in between. Germline CDR1 is KGHDR and CDR2 is SFDVKD.

The table lists this clonotype with many counts. The chain employs TRBV5-6 and TRBJ1-1; a weak D match, TRBD1 (5 bases). Looked up from germline, CDR1 is SGHDT and CDR2 is YYEEEE. V was pared by 2 bases and J by 4 bases, with 12 bases between. The CDR3 spans 14 residues. The CDR3 protein is CASSLPRGFTEAFF. The CDR3 DNA is TGTGCCAGCAGCTTACCAAGGGGATTCACTGAAGCTTTCTTT.

Concerning this clonotype itself: Sequence at one end of the junction differs from germline and may be a read error. The chain couples TRBV19 to TRBJ1-3; D gene unclear. The CDR3 is 13 residues long. CDR1 and CDR2 (germline): LNHDA, SQIVND (reference sequence). The CDR3 coding sequence is TGTGCCAGTAGCCTTATGGCTGGAAACACCATGTATTTT. Translating gives CASSLMAGNTMYF.

This clonotype has ten or more counts. V and J are TRBV19 and TRBJ2-1; D assignment may be TRBD1 or TRBD2 (5 bases each). The CDR3 sequence is 12 residues long. The V end was cut by 7 bases, the J end by 6 bases, with 10 bases between. Germline CDR1 is LNHDA and CDR2 is SQIVND (reference sequence). CDR3 DNA: TGTGCCAGTACCGTCGGGACCAATGAGCAGTTCTTC. Translating it yields CASTVGTNEQFF. The variable domain in full, with the rest retrieved from reference TRBV19 and TRBJ2-1, is DGGITQSPKYLFRKEGQNVTLSCEQNLNHDAMYWYRQDPGQGLRLIYYSQIVNDFQKGDIAEGYSVSREKKESFPLTVTSAQKNPTAFYLCASTVGTNEQFFGPGTRLTVL.

The chain joins TRBV10-2 to TRBJ2-5; D is unclear. Germline loops: CDR1 WSHSY, CDR2 SAAADI. The CDR3 is made up of 13 amino acids. The V end was cut by 2 bases, the J end by 5 bases, with 9 bases between. Here the CDR3 DNA reads TGCGCCAGCAGTGAGATGGTGGGGGAGACCCAGTACTTC. This codes for CASSEMVGETQYF.

The CDR3 DNA is TGTGCCAGTAGTACCGACGACACAGATACGCAGTATTTT. Amino acids: CASSTDDTDTQYF. The J gene is TRBJ2-3, the V gene TRBV19; no definite D call. Germline loops: CDR1 LNHDA, CDR2 SQIVND (reference sequence). Trimming cost V 4 bases and J 2 bases, with 7 bases left between them. The CDR3 spans 13 residues.

A word on this clonotype: This may come from a read error, since a much larger clone is one base off. The CDR3 does not close with the conserved phenylalanine or tryptophan, likely indicating a read error. The rearrangement links TRBV12-3 or TRBV12-4 to TRBJ1-5; 8 bases map to TRBD1. V lost 5 bases to trimming and J lost 3 bases; unmatched junction nucleotides: 12. CDR3 length equals 17 residues. The CDR3: CASSRGRGRGNNQPQHL. The CDR3 coding sequence is TGTGCCAGCAGTAGGGGCAGGGGGCGAGGTAACAATCAGCCCCAGCATCTT.

This chain uses TRBV2 with TRBJ1-4; the match to TRBD1 covers 8 bases. The germline V gene encodes CDR1 SNHLY and CDR2 FYNNEI. J gave up 8 bases and V 6 bases, and 5 bases lay outside the gene matches. The length of the CDR3 is 13 residues. The CDR3 nucleotides are TGTGCCAGCAGGGGAGGGACAGGAGAAAAACTGTTTTTT. Amino acid sequence: CASRGGTGEKLFF.

Regarding this clonotype: This clone may be a read error of a much larger clone one base away. V and J are TRBV7-8 and TRBJ2-3; D is unclear. This CDR3 contains 16 residues. Germline assignment: CDR1 SGHVS and CDR2 FQNEAQ. The V and J ends lost 5 bases and 0 bases respectively, with 15 bases between them. CDR3 coding DNA: TGTGCCAGCAGCGCTCCCAGTCACCCTAGCACAGATACGCAGTATTTT. Translation: CASSAPSHPSTDTQYF.

CDR3 nucleotide sequence: TGTGCCAGCAGTTACGAAGGTTCCCTTGGCTACACCTTC. This codes for CASSYEGSLGYTF. V usage is TRBV6-5 and J usage is TRBJ1-2, with D unclear. The CDR3 totals 13 residues. Germline loops: CDR1 MNHEY, CDR2 SVGAGI. Trimming took off 2 bases at V and 7 bases at J, with 11 bases between the two ends.

This chain joins TRBV6-5 and TRBJ1-1; no clear D. V lost 4 bases and J lost 3, with 9 bases in between. The length of the CDR3 is 13 residues. Germline-derived CDR1 and CDR2 are MNHEY and SVGAGI. The CDR3 loop reads CASSWTPDTEAFF. The CDR3 region has the DNA TGTGCCAGCAGTTGGACCCCGGACACTGAAGCTTTCTTT.

This clonotype showed up just a few times. J is TRBJ1-2 and V is TRBV24-1; D remains ambiguous. V dropped 4 bases and J dropped 2 bases, with 7 bases sitting between them. The CDR3 contains 13 residues. Germline V lookup: CDR1 KGHDR, CDR2 SFDVKD. CDR3 nucleotide sequence: TGTGCCACCAGTGAAGGGCTCAACTATGGCTACACCTTC. This codes for CATSEGLNYGYTF.

This chain connects TRBV2 to TRBJ1-1; TRBD1 might be the D (6 bases). Trimming took 9 bases from V and 0 from J, leaving 11 bases between them. CDR3 length: 13 amino acids. The germline gives CDR1 SNHLY, CDR2 FYNNEI. CDR3 region: CARGQGMNTEAFF. CDR3 nucleotides: TGTGCCAGAGGCCAGGGGATGAACACTGAAGCTTTCTTT.

This clonotype was seen just once. The CDR3 DNA sequence: TGTGCCAGCAGCTCTAAGATCCTAGCGGGCTACACCTTC. It is translated as CASSSKILAGYTF. The J gene is TRBJ1-2, the V gene TRBV7-7; D call uncertain. CDR3 length equals 13 residues. Germline V gene data show CDR1 as SSHAT and CDR2 as FNYEAQ (reference sequence). V was shortened by 4 bases and J by 8 bases, with 14 bases between the two germline ends. The complete variable domain, with remaining parts taken from reference TRBV7-7 and TRBJ1-2, reads GAGVSQSPRYKVTKRGQDVTLRCDPISSHATLYWYQQALGQGPEFLTYFNYEAQPDKSGLPSDRFSAERPEGSISTLTIQRTEQRDSAMYRCASSSKILAGYTFGSGTRLTVV.

This clonotype has only a few counts. The chain employs TRBV19 and TRBJ2-7; D is perhaps TRBD1 (6 bases). Germline assignment: CDR1 LNHDA and CDR2 SQIVND (reference sequence). V was shortened by 3 bases and J by 2 bases, with 14 bases between the two germline ends. This CDR3 has 15 amino acids. The CDR3 coding sequence is TGTGCCAGTAGTATCTCCGGGACACTGACCTACGAGCAGTACTTC. Translated: CASSISGTLTYEQYF.

This clonotype is medium-sized in the sample. The chain recombines TRBV7-8 with TRBJ1-4; D unresolved. In germline, CDR1 is SGHVS, CDR2 FQNEAQ. V lost 5 bases and J 11 bases, leaving 12 bases between the germline ends. The CDR3 covers 12 residues. The CDR3 spells CASSQRLGKLFF. The CDR3 DNA follows: TGTGCCAGCAGCCAGAGGTTGGGGAAACTGTTTTTT.